These 5 T cell receptor beta chains originate from one sample sequenced in a study of blood T cell repertoires in COVID-19. Some clones are missing from TCRdb's copy, which holds only in-frame ones; the method was immunoSEQ multiplex PCR. The sample records 80,000 to 100,000 clones, 80% being singletons. Sequenced: peripheral blood. The source of these receptors is a man in his fifties or sixties who had recovered from COVID-19.

Concerning this clone: This sample also contains other DNA sequences that code for the same CDR3. V is TRBV7-2 and J is TRBJ2-6; D is possibly TRBD2 (5 bases). Trimming shortened V by 3 bases and J by 0 bases, and 6 bases separated the two germline ends. Germline values: CDR1 SGHTA, CDR2 FQGNSA. This CDR3 is 15 amino acids long. Here the CDR3 reads CASSFGSSGANVLTF. In DNA, the CDR3 is TGTGCCAGCAGCTTTGGGAGCTCTGGGGCCAACGTCCTGACTTTC.

This clone occurred a few times. The chain recombines TRBV4-1 with TRBJ1-1; no firm D call. The V end was cut by 1 base, the J end by 1 base, with 10 bases between. The germline V gene encodes CDR1 MGHRA and CDR2 YSYEKL. The CDR3 covers 15 residues. The CDR3 nucleotides read TGCGCCAGCAGCCAAGTCAGTTCCAAGAACACTGAAGCTTTCTTT. It translates to CASSQVSSKNTEAFF.

The V and J genes are TRBV2 and TRBJ2-2; a possible D gene is TRBD2 (5 bases). CDR1 is SNHLY and CDR2 is FYNNEI in the germline V gene. This CDR3 is 14 amino acids long. The V and J ends lost 6 bases and 4 bases respectively, with 12 bases between them. CDR3 sequence (DNA): TGTGCCAGCAGCCCCGAAGCGGTCACCGGGGAGCTGTTTTTT. It codes for CASSPEAVTGELFF.

This clone has only one observation. The CDR3 sequence is CASSLQVQETQYF. DNA for the CDR3: TGCGCCAGCAGCTTGCAGGTACAAGAGACCCAGTACTTC. The chain uses TRBV5-1 and TRBJ2-5; D unclear. CDR1 SGHRS and CDR2 YFSETQ come from the germline V gene. CDR3 length: 13 amino acids. V was clipped by 1 base and J by 2 bases, with 6 bases between them.

The chain combines TRBV14 with TRBJ2-1; 7 nucleotides agree with TRBD1. After removal of 4 bases from V and 4 bases from J, the junction contained 13 bases not matched to a gene. Germline V gives CDR1 SGHDN, CDR2 FVKESK. The CDR3 sequence is 17 residues long. CDR3 nucleotide sequence: TGTGCCAGCAGCCCCCGAAGGGGGCACCTAATTTACAATGAGCAGTTCTTC. This sequence encodes CASSPRRGHLIYNEQFF. Complete variable domain (other parts from reference TRBV14 and TRBJ2-1): EAGVTQFPSHSVIEKGQTVTLRCDPISGHDNLYWYRRVMGKEIKFLLHFVKESKQDESGMPNNRFLAERTGGTYSTLKVQPAELEDSGVYFCASSPRRGHLIYNEQFFGPGTRLTVL.